This TCR beta chain came from a study of blood T cell repertoires in COVID-19. Study context: Researchers got acute and convalescent COVID-19 samples from the United States, Italy and Spain. T cells, B-cell-depleted T cells, or PBMCs supplied cDNA or gDNA.

Source study methods: It was from reference gene primer amplification that nucleated cell counts were estimated. The method was immunoSEQ multiplex PCR; TCRdb's version includes in-frame clones alone and lacks a portion of them. V and J calls and clone size follow that table, whereas D and trimming were derived from the DNA. The sample lists more than 85,000 clones; 87% were seen once. This clone occurred a few times. CDR1 is SGHNT and CDR2 is YYREEE in the germline V gene (reference sequence). With 4 bases removed from V and 2 bases from J, the gap between germline ends came to 12 bases. There are 15 residues in the CDR3.

The chain combines TRBV5-4 with TRBJ2-2, with D tentatively TRBD2 (5 bases). The sample consisted of peripheral blood. This TCR derives from a human donor in a cohort sampled during active COVID-19. CDR3 coding DNA: TGTGCCAGCAGCCGACCGGGATCCAACACCGGGGAGCTGTTTTTT. Protein sequence: CASSRPGSNTGELFF.